The next 6 T cell receptor beta chains were all read from a single sample in a study of T cell responses to AZD1222 COVID-19 vaccine (dated by TCRdb to 2020 to 2022). Per the publication, the time point label means: baseline before first vaccination. The receptor library was made with the immunoSEQ multiplex PCR assay. TCRdb retrieved this table from immuneACCESS and kept in-frame rearrangements only. Not all clones are present; in checked studies, unresolved V genes account for under half, and no reason is known for the remainder. For this sample there are 120,000 or so clones; roughly 87% appear just once. The top ten clones comprise 8.5% to 10% of the sample. Sequences were derived from peripheral blood, sampled on day 0 of AZD1222 vaccination. These receptor sequences come from an adult in good health.

The chain uses TRBV6-5 and TRBJ1-1; 7 positions agree with TRBD1. Germline V lookup: CDR1 MNHEY, CDR2 SVGAGI. This CDR3 is built from 13 residues. The V segment lost 8 bases and the J segment 1 base; nucleotides outside the gene matches: 4. This CDR3 reads CASGGQPNTEAFF. DNA for the CDR3: TGTGCCAGCGGGGGACAGCCGAACACTGAAGCTTTCTTT.

The CDR3 DNA follows: TGTGCCAGCTCACCACCTGGGACTAGCGGCCGCATCGGGTACGAGCAGTACTTC. Protein product: CASSPPGTSGRIGYEQYF. V and J are TRBV18 and TRBJ2-7, with TRBD2 matching over 11 bases. Trimming cost V 0 bases and J 4 bases; bases outside gene matches: 11. Germline values: CDR1 KGHSH, CDR2 LQKENI. The CDR3 extends over 18 amino acids.

This clone was seen a few times. The V gene is TRBV3-1 (or the pseudogene TRBV3-2), the J gene TRBJ2-7; a weak D match, TRBD1 (5 bases). The CDR3 covers 13 residues. Trimming took off 4 bases at V and 6 bases at J, with 13 bases between the two ends. The germline gives CDR1 LGHDT, CDR2 YNNKEL (reference sequence). The CDR3 bases are TGTGCCAGCAGCCCACGCAGGGTGAGCGAGCAGTACTTC. Encoded protein: CASSPRRVSEQYF.

This chain joins TRBV7-2 and TRBJ2-3, with no clear D. CDR3 length: 12 residues. From germline, CDR1 is SGHTA and CDR2 FQGNSA. V lost 5 bases and J 6 bases, leaving 9 bases between the germline ends. The CDR3 DNA follows: TGTGCCAGCAGCCCCCGGTGGGATACGCAGTATTTT. It codes for CASSPRWDTQYF. The variable domain in full, completed from reference TRBV7-2 and TRBJ2-3, reads GAGVSQSPSNKVTEKGKDVELRCDPISGHTALYWYRQSLGQGLEFLIYFQGNSAPDKSGLPSDRFSAERTGGSVSTLTIQRTQQEDSAVYLCASSPRWDTQYFGPGTRLTVL.

This chain links TRBV7-3 with TRBJ2-1; 10 bases fit TRBD2. The J segment lost 8 bases and the V segment lost 1 base, leaving 11 bases of the junction unmatched. The germline CDR1 and CDR2 sequences are SGHTA and FQGTGA. CDR3 length: 17 residues. The chain's CDR3 is CASSLIPPAGGLHEQFF. The CDR3 DNA follows: TGTGCCAGCAGCTTAATCCCCCCAGCGGGGGGGCTTCATGAGCAGTTCTTC.

The V and J genes are TRBV7-2 and TRBJ2-3; D ambiguous. Germline V gene data show CDR1 as SGHTA and CDR2 as FQGNSA. The CDR3 covers 14 residues. The germline V and J ends were trimmed by 2 bases and 2 bases, with 8 bases remaining between them. The chain's CDR3 is CASSLRLHTDTQYF. Here the CDR3 DNA reads TGTGCCAGCAGCTTAAGGCTCCACACAGATACGCAGTATTTT.